Sequencing of this T cell receptor (beta chain) was carried out in a study of cytomegalovirus exposure and HLA in healthy donors. PCR was performed using 60 Vbeta and 13 Jbeta primers. The data were produced by immunoSEQ multiplex PCR, yet TCRdb's version contains in-frame clones alone and is incomplete. This sample yields some 150,000 clones, of which 75% to 85% are seen a single time; under 6% belongs to the top ten. The sequence derives from a man between 25 and 39 years old in good health and CMV-seronegative. The sequenced sample was PBMCs.

The CDR3 protein is CASRMTGGEGNEQFF. The CDR3, as DNA: TGCGCCAGCAGGATGACAGGGGGCGAGGGAAATGAGCAGTTCTTC. The J gene is TRBJ2-1, the V gene TRBV5-1, with 10 bases that match TRBD1. J gave up 7 bases and V 5 bases, and 9 bases lay outside the gene matches. CDR3 length: 15 residues. Germline V lookup: CDR1 SGHRS, CDR2 YFSETQ.